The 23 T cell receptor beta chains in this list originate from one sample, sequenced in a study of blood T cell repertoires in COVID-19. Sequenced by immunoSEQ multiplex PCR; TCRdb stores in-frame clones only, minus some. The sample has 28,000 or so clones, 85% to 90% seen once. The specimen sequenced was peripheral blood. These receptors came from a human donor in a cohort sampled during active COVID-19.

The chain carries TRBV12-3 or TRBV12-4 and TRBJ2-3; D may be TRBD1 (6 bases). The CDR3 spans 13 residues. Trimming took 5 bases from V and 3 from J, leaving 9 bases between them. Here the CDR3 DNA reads TGTGCCAGCAGTGCAGGGGCGACAGATACGCAGTATTTT. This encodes CASSAGATDTQYF.

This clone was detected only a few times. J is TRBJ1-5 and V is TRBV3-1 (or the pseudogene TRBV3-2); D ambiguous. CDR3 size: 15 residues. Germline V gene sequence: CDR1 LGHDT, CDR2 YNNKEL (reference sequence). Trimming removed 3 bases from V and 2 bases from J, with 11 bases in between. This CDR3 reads CASSQGSYGNQPQHF. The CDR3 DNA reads TGTGCCAGCAGCCAGGGCTCCTATGGCAATCAGCCCCAGCATTTT.

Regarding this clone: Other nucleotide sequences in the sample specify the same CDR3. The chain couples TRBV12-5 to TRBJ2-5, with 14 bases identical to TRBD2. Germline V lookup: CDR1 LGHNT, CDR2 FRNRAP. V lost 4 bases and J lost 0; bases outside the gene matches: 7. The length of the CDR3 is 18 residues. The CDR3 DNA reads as TGTGCTAGTGGTTCACCGGGACTAGCGGGGGAGGACCAAGAGACCCAGTACTTC. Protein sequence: CASGSPGLAGEDQETQYF.

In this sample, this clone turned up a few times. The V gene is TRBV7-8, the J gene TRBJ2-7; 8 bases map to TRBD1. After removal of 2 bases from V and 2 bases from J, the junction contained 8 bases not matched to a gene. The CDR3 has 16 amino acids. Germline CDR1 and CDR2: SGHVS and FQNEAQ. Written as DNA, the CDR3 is TGTGCCAGCAGCTTAAGCCGGGACAGGACAACCTACGAGCAGTACTTC. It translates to CASSLSRDRTTYEQYF.

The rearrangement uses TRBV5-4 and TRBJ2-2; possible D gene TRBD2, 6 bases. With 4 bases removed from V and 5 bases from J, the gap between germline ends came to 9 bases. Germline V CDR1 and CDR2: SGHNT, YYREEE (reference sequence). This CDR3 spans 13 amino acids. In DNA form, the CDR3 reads TGTGCCAGCAGCGGTGGGAGGACCGGGGAGCTGTTTTTT. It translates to CASSGGRTGELFF.

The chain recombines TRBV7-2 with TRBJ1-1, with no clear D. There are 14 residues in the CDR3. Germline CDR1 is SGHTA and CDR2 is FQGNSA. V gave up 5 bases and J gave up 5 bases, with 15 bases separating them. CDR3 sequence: CASSPTLSNTEAFF. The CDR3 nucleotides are TGTGCCAGCAGCCCAACCCTCAGTAATACTGAAGCTTTCTTT.

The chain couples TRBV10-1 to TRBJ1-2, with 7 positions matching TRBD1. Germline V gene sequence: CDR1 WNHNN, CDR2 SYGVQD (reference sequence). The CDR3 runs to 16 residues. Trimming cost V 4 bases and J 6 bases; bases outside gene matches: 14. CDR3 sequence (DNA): TGCGCCAGCAGTGGCCAGGGACCGCCTAGGGGGCATGGCTACACCTTC. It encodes CASSGQGPPRGHGYTF.

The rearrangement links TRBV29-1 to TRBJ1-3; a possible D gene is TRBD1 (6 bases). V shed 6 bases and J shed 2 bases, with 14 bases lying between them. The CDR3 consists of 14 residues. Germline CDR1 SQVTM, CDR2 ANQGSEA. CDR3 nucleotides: TGCAGCGTGAAACAGGGTGGAGCTGGAAACACCATATATTTT. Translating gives CSVKQGGAGNTIYF.

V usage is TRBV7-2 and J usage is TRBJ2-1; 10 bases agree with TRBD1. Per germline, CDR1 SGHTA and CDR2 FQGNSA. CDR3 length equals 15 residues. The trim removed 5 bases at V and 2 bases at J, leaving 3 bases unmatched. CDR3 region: CASSHDRGPYNEQFF. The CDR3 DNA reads TGTGCCAGCAGCCATGACAGGGGGCCCTACAATGAGCAGTTCTTC. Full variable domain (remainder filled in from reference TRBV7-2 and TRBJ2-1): GAGVSQSPSNKVTEKGKDVELRCDPISGHTALYWYRQSLGQGLEFLIYFQGNSAPDKSGLPSDRFSAERTGGSVSTLTIQRTQQEDSAVYLCASSHDRGPYNEQFFGPGTRLTVL.

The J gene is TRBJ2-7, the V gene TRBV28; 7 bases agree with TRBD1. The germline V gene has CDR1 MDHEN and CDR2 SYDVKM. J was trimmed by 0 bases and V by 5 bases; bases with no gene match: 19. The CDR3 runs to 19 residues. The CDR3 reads CASSTYRGWGLGFSYEQYF. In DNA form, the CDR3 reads TGTGCCAGCAGTACCTACAGGGGATGGGGGTTAGGTTTCTCCTACGAGCAGTACTTC.

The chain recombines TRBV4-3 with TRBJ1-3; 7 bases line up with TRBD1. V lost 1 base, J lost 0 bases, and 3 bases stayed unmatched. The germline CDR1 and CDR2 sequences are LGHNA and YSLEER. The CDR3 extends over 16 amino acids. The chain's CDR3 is CASSQGQGGSGNTIYF. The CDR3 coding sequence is TGCGCCAGCAGCCAAGGGCAGGGGGGCTCTGGAAACACCATATATTTT.

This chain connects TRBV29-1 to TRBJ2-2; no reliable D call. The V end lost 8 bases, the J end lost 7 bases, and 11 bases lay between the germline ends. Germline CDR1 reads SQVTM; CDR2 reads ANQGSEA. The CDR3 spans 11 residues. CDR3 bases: TGCAGCCCCCCTGAACACGGGGAGCTGTTTTTT. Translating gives CSPPEHGELFF.

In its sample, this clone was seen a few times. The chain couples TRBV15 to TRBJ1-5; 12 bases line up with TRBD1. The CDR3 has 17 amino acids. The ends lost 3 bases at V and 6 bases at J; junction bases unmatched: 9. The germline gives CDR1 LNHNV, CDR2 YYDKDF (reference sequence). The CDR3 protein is CATSRRDRGPEGQPQHF. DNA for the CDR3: TGTGCCACCAGCAGGAGGGACAGGGGGCCAGAGGGTCAGCCCCAGCATTTT.

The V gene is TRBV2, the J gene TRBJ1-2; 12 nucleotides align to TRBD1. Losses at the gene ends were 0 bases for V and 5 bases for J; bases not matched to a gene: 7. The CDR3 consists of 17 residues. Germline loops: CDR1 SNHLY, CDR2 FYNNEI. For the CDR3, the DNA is TGTGCCAGCAGTGAAGCGGGTGGGGGACAGGGGGCGTATGGCTACACCTTC. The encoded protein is CASSEAGGGQGAYGYTF.

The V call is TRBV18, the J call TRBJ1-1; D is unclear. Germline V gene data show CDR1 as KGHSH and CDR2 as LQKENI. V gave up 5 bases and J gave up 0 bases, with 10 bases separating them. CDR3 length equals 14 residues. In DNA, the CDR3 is TGTGCCAGCTCAGTTTCAGGAATGAACACTGAAGCTTTCTTT. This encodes CASSVSGMNTEAFF.

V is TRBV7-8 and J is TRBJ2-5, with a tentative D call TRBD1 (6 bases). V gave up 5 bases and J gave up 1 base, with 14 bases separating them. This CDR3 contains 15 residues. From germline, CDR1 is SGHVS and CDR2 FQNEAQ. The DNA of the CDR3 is TGTGCCAGCAGCCTAAACAGGGCCACCCAAGAGACCCAGTACTTC. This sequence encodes CASSLNRATQETQYF.

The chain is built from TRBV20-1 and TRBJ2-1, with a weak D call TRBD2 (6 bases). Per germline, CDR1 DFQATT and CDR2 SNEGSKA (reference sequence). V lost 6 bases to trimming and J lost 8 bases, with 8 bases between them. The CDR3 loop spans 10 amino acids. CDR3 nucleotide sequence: TGCAGTGCCCGGAGGGATGAGCAGTTCTTC. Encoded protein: CSARRDEQFF.

The CDR3 here is CASSPQGPSSGGETQYF. The CDR3 DNA is TGTGCCAGCTCACCGCAGGGCCCATCTAGCGGGGGAGAGACCCAGTACTTC. The J gene is TRBJ2-5, the V gene TRBV18; 10 bases are shared with TRBD2. Germline loops: CDR1 KGHSH, CDR2 LQKENI. This CDR3 is built from 17 residues. V dropped 3 bases and J dropped 4; count of bases not matched to a gene: 11. The variable domain in full, with the rest retrieved from reference TRBV18 and TRBJ2-5, is NAGVMQNPRHLVRRRGQEARLRCSPMKGHSHVYWYRQLPEEGLKFMVYLQKENIIDESGMPKERFSAEFPKEGPSILRIQQVVRGDSAAYFCASSPQGPSSGGETQYFGPGTRLLVL.

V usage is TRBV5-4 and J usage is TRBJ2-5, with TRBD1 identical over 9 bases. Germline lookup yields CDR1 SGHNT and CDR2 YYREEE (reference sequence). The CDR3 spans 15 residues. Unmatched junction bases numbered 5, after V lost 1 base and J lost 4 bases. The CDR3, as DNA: TGTGCCAGCAGCTTGTTCAACAGGGGGCTAGAGACCCAGTACTTC. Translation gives CASSLFNRGLETQYF. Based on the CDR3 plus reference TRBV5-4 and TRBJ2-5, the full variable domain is ETGVTQSPTHLIKTRGQQVTLRCSSQSGHNTVSWYQQALGQGPQFIFQYYREEENGRGNFPPRFSGLQFPNYSSELNVNALELDDSALYLCASSLFNRGLETQYFGPGTRLLVL.

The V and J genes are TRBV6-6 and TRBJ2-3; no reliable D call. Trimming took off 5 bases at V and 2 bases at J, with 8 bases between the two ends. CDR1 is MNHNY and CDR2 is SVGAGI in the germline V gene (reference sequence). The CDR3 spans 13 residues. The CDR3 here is CASSPWPTDTQYF. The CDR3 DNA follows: TGTGCCAGCAGTCCGTGGCCCACAGATACGCAGTATTTT.

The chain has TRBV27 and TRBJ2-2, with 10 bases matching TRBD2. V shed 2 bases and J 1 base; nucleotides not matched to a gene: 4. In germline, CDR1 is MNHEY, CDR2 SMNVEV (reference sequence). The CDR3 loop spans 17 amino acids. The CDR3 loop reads CASSLEKREGNTGELFF. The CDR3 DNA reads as TGTGCCAGCAGTTTAGAAAAGCGGGAGGGGAACACCGGGGAGCTGTTTTTT.

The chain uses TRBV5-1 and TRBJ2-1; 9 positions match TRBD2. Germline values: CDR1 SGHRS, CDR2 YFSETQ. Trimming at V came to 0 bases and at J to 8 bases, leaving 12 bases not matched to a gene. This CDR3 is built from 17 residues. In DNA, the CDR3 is TGCGCCAGCAGCTTGGCCCCGCTAGCGGGGAAAAGCGATGAGCAGTTCTTC. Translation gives CASSLAPLAGKSDEQFF.

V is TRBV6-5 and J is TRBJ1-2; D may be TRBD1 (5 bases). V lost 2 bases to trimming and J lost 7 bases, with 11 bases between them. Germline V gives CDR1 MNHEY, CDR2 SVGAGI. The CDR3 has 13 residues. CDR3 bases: TGTGCCAGCAGTTACACGAGGCAGGGTGGCTACACCTTC. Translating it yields CASSYTRQGGYTF.